The 2 T cell receptor beta chains reported below all come from one sample, sequenced in a study of T cell responses to AZD1222 COVID-19 vaccine (dated by TCRdb to the early 2020s). Taken with the paper, the label for time point translates to: about 28 days (+/-7) after the second vaccine dose. Preparation of the library involved the immunoSEQ multiplex PCR assay. The source is immuneACCESS, and TCRdb retained only in-frame sequences with V and J called. Part of the clones is not carried over; for the studies checked, unresolved V genes explain less than half of this, and the remainder is unexplained. The sample table lists around 120,000 clones, 70% to 90% of them with a count of one. The ten largest clones capture 2.5% of the sample. The sample here was peripheral blood, taken 28 days after the second AZD1222 dose. The source is an adult who received the AZD1222 COVID-19 vaccine.

The V and J genes are TRBV5-3 and TRBJ2-6; D may be TRBD2 (6 bases). TRBV5-3 qualifies as an ORF whose function is uncertain. The CDR3 loop spans 20 amino acids. The V and J ends lost 1 base and 0 bases respectively, with 20 bases between them. This CDR3 is CARSLSLWGEPLSGANVLTF. The CDR3 nucleotides are TGTGCCAGAAGCTTGTCCCTCTGGGGGGAACCCCTCTCTGGGGCCAACGTCCTGACTTTC.

The chain carries TRBV18 and TRBJ2-3; D remains ambiguous. V was trimmed by 2 bases and J by 3 bases, leaving 12 bases between them. Germline-derived CDR1 and CDR2 are KGHSH and LQKENI. This CDR3 has 15 amino acids. The CDR3 region has the DNA TGTGCCAGCTCACCAATGTCAGGTACTACAGATACGCAGTATTTT. Translation: CASSPMSGTTDTQYF.